Here is one TCR beta chain with its context. What it recognizes is unknown. Germline V gives CDR1 MDHEN, CDR2 SYDVKM. The CDR3 contains 14 residues. The V end was cut by 3 bases, the J end by 0 bases, with 9 bases between. Prepared libraries of TCR beta cDNA carried unique molecular identifiers. Via MiXCR, TCRdb re-called the PCR reads, giving one row per CDR3 protein. This sample has roughly 170,000 distinct CDR3 sequences, with approximately 30% found just once. The data originate from a study of post-analysis software for immune sequencing data. Turning to the study itself: There were relapsing-remitting, secondary progressive and progressive-relapsing multiple sclerosis among the disease courses included. Study observations and caveats: Comparison of patients with controls showed about 5 TRBV segments more frequent in patients, TRBV5-6, TRBV5-1 and TRBV20-1 among them. Samples from a shared batch, those prepared together, strongly co-clustered by F measure.

This sequence originates from a girl aged 5-17 years with multiple sclerosis. The source material was blood. The rearrangement links TRBV28 to TRBJ2-7; D might be TRBD2 (5 bases). CDR3 coding DNA: TGTGCCAGCAGTTTGTTGGAGGACTCCTACGAGCAGTACTTC. Protein product: CASSLLEDSYEQYF. Looking up the rest from reference TRBV28 and TRBJ2-7 gives the full variable domain: DVKVTQSSRYLVKRTGEKVFLECVQDMDHENMFWYRQDPGLGLRLIYFSYDVKMKEKGDIPEGYSVSREKKERFSLILESASTNQTSMYLCASSLLEDSYEQYFGPGTRLTVT.